The 8 T cell receptor beta chains presented below share a single source sample, sequenced in a study of Graves' ophthalmopathy and Graves' hyperthyroidism. Amplification of TCR beta CDR3 regions used RNA transcripts. Second-round multiplex PCR came after a first-round RT-PCR that employed HTBI primers. TCRdb re-called the multiplex PCR reads through MiXCR, storing one row per CDR3 protein. The sample holds around 1,000,000 distinct CDR3 sequences; 36% are singletons and the top ten take around 10%. Sequenced input: peripheral blood or thyroid tissue (not recorded which). Receptors were obtained from an adult man with Graves' hyperthyroidism.

Regarding this clonotype: A much larger clone lies a single base off, so this may be a read error. The rearrangement uses TRBV9 and TRBJ2-7; D call uncertain. V lost 0 bases and J lost 0, with 10 bases in between. The germline gives CDR1 SGDLS, CDR2 YYNGEE. The CDR3 has 15 residues. The DNA of the CDR3 is TGTGCCAGCAGCGTAGCTGGTGGGCACTCCTACGAGCAGTACTTC. Its translation is CASSVAGGHSYEQYF.

This clonotype was detected a few times. This sequence joins TRBV6-5 and TRBJ2-2, with a weak D call TRBD1 (6 bases). The CDR3 consists of 14 residues. V was clipped by 6 bases and J by 5 bases, with 13 bases between them. Germline V lookup: CDR1 MNHEY, CDR2 SVGAGI. The DNA for the CDR3 is TGTGCCAGCAGCTTGGACAGAGCAACCGGGGAGCTGTTTTTT. Residues: CASSLDRATGELFF.

This clonotype has ten or more counts. The CDR3 DNA reads TGTGCCAGCAGCTTAGCACCCGCCGGACAGTCCAATTCACCCCTCCACTTT. Translation: CASSLAPAGQSNSPLHF. J is TRBJ1-6 and V is TRBV7-8; a possible D gene is TRBD1 (6 bases). V was clipped by 0 bases and J by 7 bases, with 16 bases between them. The CDR3 sequence is 17 residues long. CDR1 is SGHVS and CDR2 is FQNEAQ in the germline V gene. Filled out from reference TRBV7-8 and TRBJ1-6, the complete variable domain reads GAGVSQSPRYKVAKRGQDVALRCDPISGHVSLFWYQQALGQGPEFLTYFQNEAQLDKSGLPSDRFFAERPEGSVSTLKIQRTQQEDSAVYLCASSLAPAGQSNSPLHFGNGTRLTVT.

There are many counts of this clonotype. The chain carries TRBV29-1 and TRBJ2-7, with a weak D call TRBD1 (5 bases). The CDR3 extends over 13 amino acids. Deletions cut 6 bases from V and 7 bases from J, with 19 bases between. Germline V gives CDR1 SQVTM, CDR2 ANQGSEA. The CDR3 DNA is TGCAGCGTCGGCAGGGTCTACGATAGGGAGCAGTACTTC. It codes for CSVGRVYDREQYF.

CDR3 sequence reads: CASSSYRAGEQYF. CDR3 nucleotide sequence: TGTGCCAGCAGCTCCTATCGGGCCGGTGAGCAGTACTTC. The chain has TRBV10-3 and TRBJ2-7; D unclear. CDR1 is ENHRY and CDR2 is SYGVKD in the germline V gene. Trimming cost V 10 bases and J 7 bases, with 20 bases left between them. This CDR3 comprises 13 residues.

The chain combines TRBV24-1 with TRBJ1-6, with TRBD1 matching over 10 bases. The CDR3 runs 14 residues. The germline gives CDR1 KGHDR, CDR2 SFDVKD. Trimming at V came to 3 bases and at J to 8 bases, leaving 0 bases not matched to a gene. The CDR3: CATSDGTGDSPLHF. The CDR3 nucleotides read TGTGCCACCAGTGATGGGACAGGGGATTCACCCCTCCACTTT.

This clonotype showed up many times. A clone one base away is much larger, so this may be a read error. As DNA, the CDR3 is TGTGCCATCAGCCCGGGACAGTCCTACGAGCAGTACTTC. It is translated as CAISPGQSYEQYF. The gene calls are TRBV10-3 and TRBJ2-7; TRBD1 matches 7 bases. The CDR3 is made up of 13 amino acids. J was trimmed by 1 base and V by 6 bases; bases with no gene match: 3. CDR1 and CDR2 from the germline V gene are ENHRY and SYGVKD.

The sample holds a few counts of this clonotype. The rearrangement links TRBV5-1 to TRBJ2-6; D remains unclear. CDR1 and CDR2 (germline): SGHRS, YFSETQ. This CDR3 has 15 residues. Trimming took off 5 bases at V and 1 base at J, with 10 bases between the two ends. The CDR3 loop is CASRFEVSGANVLTF. The CDR3 DNA reads TGCGCCAGCAGGTTCGAGGTTTCTGGGGCCAACGTCCTGACTTTC.